A single sample gave rise to the 12 T cell receptor beta chains below, sequenced in a study of blood T cells in healthy people across ages. With a J-beta primer mix and a sample-barcoded 5' primer, a second PCR ran roughly 7 to 11 cycles. Using its own MiXCR run on the 5' RACE reads, TCRdb lists one record per CDR3 protein. The sample includes around 800,000 distinct CDR3 sequences, more than 40% seen only once; the top ten take about 19%. The sequenced sample was blood. The receptors originated from a man in his 60s in good health.

This chain uses TRBV6-6 with TRBJ1-5; D perhaps matches TRBD1 (6 bases). The V and J ends lost 2 bases and 8 bases respectively, with 22 bases between them. The CDR3 spans 17 residues. Germline CDR1 and CDR2: MNHNY and SVGAGI (reference sequence). The CDR3 reads CASSYRAGEYSGEPQHF. DNA for the CDR3: TGTGCCAGCAGTTACCGGGCAGGGGAATATTCGGGGGAGCCCCAGCATTTT.

This clonotype was seen a handful of times. The J gene is TRBJ2-7, the V gene TRBV4-3; D may match TRBD1 or TRBD2 (5 bases each). CDR1 is LGHNA, CDR2 YSLEER, per germline. The V end was cut by 5 bases, the J end by 4 bases, with 27 bases between. This CDR3 contains 18 residues. The CDR3 sequence: CASSASAPGTKNSYEQYF. The CDR3 nucleotides read TGCGCCAGCAGCGCCTCGGCACCTGGGACGAAAAACTCTTACGAGCAGTACTTC.

The chain joins TRBV12-3 or TRBV12-4 to TRBJ2-7; perhaps TRBD1 as D (6 bases). The CDR3 extends over 14 amino acids. V lost 3 bases, J lost 5 bases, and 14 bases lay in between. CDR3 nucleotides: TGTGCCAGCAGTTTTGTCTGGGGGCCTGACGAGCAGTACTTC. Its protein product is CASSFVWGPDEQYF.

The chain couples TRBV29-1 to TRBJ1-4; TRBD1 is a possible D gene (6 bases). V lost 5 bases, J lost 1 base, and 11 bases lay in between. This CDR3 region has 14 residues. CDR1 SQVTM and CDR2 ANQGSEA come from the germline V gene. CDR3 sequence: CSVLDRLTNEKLFF. The DNA for the CDR3 is TGCAGCGTTCTGGACAGACTAACTAATGAAAAACTGTTTTTT.

The sample holds one count of this clonotype. The chain links TRBV7-8 to TRBJ2-1; a weak D match, TRBD1 (6 bases). The CDR3 contains 17 residues. Germline values: CDR1 SGHVS, CDR2 FQNEAQ. The germline V and J ends were trimmed by 2 bases and 8 bases, with 22 bases remaining between them. The CDR3 loop reads CASSLKGGAAPGDEQFF. As DNA, the CDR3 is TGTGCCAGCAGCTTAAAAGGGGGAGCGGCACCCGGGGATGAGCAGTTCTTC.

This clonotype was found a few times. V gene TRBV20-1 combines with J gene TRBJ1-2, with 8 positions matching TRBD1. The CDR3 has 14 residues. The trim removed 3 bases at V and 1 base at J, leaving 4 bases unmatched. Germline V gene sequence: CDR1 DFQATT, CDR2 SNEGSKA (reference sequence). CDR3 loop: CSASDRGLNYGYTF. CDR3 DNA: TGCAGTGCTAGTGACAGGGGTCTTAACTATGGCTACACCTTC.

As concerns this clonotype: With a much larger clone just one base away, this may be a read error. This chain uses TRBV15 with TRBJ2-7; 9 bases are a match to TRBD2. Judging by the DNA end, TRBJ2-4 fits better; the J call may be wrong. The CDR3 loop spans 19 amino acids. Germline V gene sequence: CDR1 LNHNV, CDR2 YYDKDF (reference sequence). In DNA form, the CDR3 reads TGTACCACCAGCAGAGATTTAGCGGGGGCTCCTATTCCAAAAAACATTCAGTACTTC. This translates into CTTSRDLAGAPIPKNIQYF.

This clonotype was seen a few times. The chain is built from TRBV29-1 and TRBJ1-1, with D unresolved. Germline V gives CDR1 SQVTM, CDR2 ANQGSEA. The CDR3 contains 11 residues. V dropped 7 bases and J dropped 1 base, with 7 bases sitting between them. The CDR3 nucleotides are TGCAGCGCTGCAGGGAACACTGAAGCTTTCTTT. Residues: CSAAGNTEAFF.

For this clonotype: A much larger clone is a single base away; this may be a read error. The chain uses TRBV5-1 and TRBJ2-7; D possibly corresponds to TRBD1 (6 bases). This CDR3 contains 12 residues. Trimming stripped 5 bases from V and 7 bases from J, with 13 bases between. CDR1 and CDR2 from the germline V gene are SGHRS and YFSETQ. CDR3 DNA: TGCGCCAGCAGGGCAGGGGATATTGAGCAGTACTTC. Amino acids: CASRAGDIEQYF.

This clonotype was counted once. The V gene is TRBV6-5, the J gene TRBJ1-6; D call uncertain. Looked up from germline, CDR1 is MNHEY and CDR2 is SVGAGI. Trimming shortened V by 2 bases and J by 7 bases, and 9 bases separated the two germline ends. The CDR3 runs 14 residues. CDR3 sequence (DNA): TGTGCCAGCAGTTACGATATACTGAATTCACCCCTCCACTTT. As protein: CASSYDILNSPLHF.

The chain is built from TRBV20-1 and TRBJ2-7; 13 bases line up with TRBD2. After removal of 2 bases from V and 2 bases from J, the junction contained 3 bases not matched to a gene. The germline CDR1 and CDR2 sequences are DFQATT and SNEGSKA (reference sequence). The CDR3 is 15 amino acids. The CDR3 nucleotides read TGCAGTGCTAGAAGACTAGCGGGGGGACCCTACGAGCAGTACTTC. The encoded protein is CSARRLAGGPYEQYF.

This clonotype turned up a few times. V is TRBV9 and J is TRBJ2-7; D gene unclear. The CDR3 consists of 14 residues. In germline, CDR1 is SGDLS, CDR2 YYNGEE. The ends were cut back, 5 bases at V and 7 bases at J, with 19 bases in the middle. CDR3 in amino acids: CASSDRAASGEQYF. DNA of the CDR3: TGTGCCAGCAGTGATCGGGCCGCGTCTGGGGAGCAGTACTTC.